This TCR beta chain comes out of a study of OX40 agonist ivuxolimab in advanced cancers. The wider study: The patients got ivuxolimab, which is an agonistic anti-OX40 (CD134) antibody. Study-wide points: CD4+ and CD8+ blood T cells expanded clonally by week 6 at 0.1 to 3.0 mg/kg. Partly responding patients at 0.1-3.0 mg/kg showed some of the smallest clonal expansion.

CDR3 length: 15 residues. CDR1 and CDR2 (germline): KGHSH, LQKENI. V lost 1 base and J lost 5; bases outside the gene matches: 5. This clone has a single count. Antigen unknown. Measured with immunoSEQ multiplex PCR; TCRdb has only the in-frame clones, and not every one. There are tens of thousands of clones in the sample; around nine tenths occur only once, and roughly 34% lies in the top ten. The source is an adult with an advanced solid tumor such as melanoma, head and neck, liver or kidney cancer. This chain joins TRBV18 and TRBJ2-1; 7 bases line up with TRBD1. This specimen was CD4+ or CD8+ T cells sorted from blood, taken in a trial of the OX40 agonist ivuxolimab. The CDR3 loop is CASSPRKGADNEQFF. In nucleotides, the CDR3 is TGTGCCAGCTCACCACGGAAGGGGGCAGACAATGAGCAGTTCTTC.